This TCR beta chain originates from a study of naive and memory T cell subsets. Study-wide results and limits: Findings for naive and memory subsets could not be checked against ground truth. Diversity fell and Gini index rose from naive through CM, EM, EMRA.

An equimolar mix of two oligonucleotides served as the beta constant-region primer for TRBC1 and TRBC2. Ligated cDNA was amplified by four rounds of PCR with nested alpha and beta constant-region primers and SP2. TCRdb fed the UMI-ligation and nested PCR reads into MiXCR, producing one record per CDR3 protein. The table lists some 17,000 distinct CDR3 sequences, just over 8.5% of them singletons, with 23% in the top ten. Sequential positive selection took CD4 T cells first, then CD8 T cells. The CDR3 totals 14 residues. Deletions cut 5 bases from V and 0 bases from J, with 10 bases between. Germline CDR1 is MDHEN and CDR2 is SYDVKM. Concerning this clonotype itself: What it binds is unknown.

This TCR derives from a human donor in good health. Sequencing used central memory CD8+ T cells from blood. The V and J genes are TRBV28 and TRBJ1-1; D remains ambiguous. The CDR3 loop is CASSLPSMNTEAFF. CDR3 DNA sequence: TGTGCCAGCAGTCTCCCAAGCATGAACACTGAAGCTTTCTTT.